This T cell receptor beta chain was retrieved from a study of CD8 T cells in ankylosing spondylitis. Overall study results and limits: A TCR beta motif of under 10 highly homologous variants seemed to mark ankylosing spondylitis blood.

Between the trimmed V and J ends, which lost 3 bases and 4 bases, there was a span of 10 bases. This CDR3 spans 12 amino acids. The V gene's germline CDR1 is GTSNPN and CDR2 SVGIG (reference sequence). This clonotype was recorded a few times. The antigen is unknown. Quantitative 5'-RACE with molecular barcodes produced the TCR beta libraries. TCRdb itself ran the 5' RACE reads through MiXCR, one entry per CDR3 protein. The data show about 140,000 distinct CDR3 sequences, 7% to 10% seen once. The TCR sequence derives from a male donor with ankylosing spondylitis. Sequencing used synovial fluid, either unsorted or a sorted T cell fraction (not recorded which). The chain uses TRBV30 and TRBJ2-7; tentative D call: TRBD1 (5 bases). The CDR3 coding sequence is TGTGCCTGGAGCCGACAGTTATACGAGCAGTACTTC. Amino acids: CAWSRQLYEQYF.